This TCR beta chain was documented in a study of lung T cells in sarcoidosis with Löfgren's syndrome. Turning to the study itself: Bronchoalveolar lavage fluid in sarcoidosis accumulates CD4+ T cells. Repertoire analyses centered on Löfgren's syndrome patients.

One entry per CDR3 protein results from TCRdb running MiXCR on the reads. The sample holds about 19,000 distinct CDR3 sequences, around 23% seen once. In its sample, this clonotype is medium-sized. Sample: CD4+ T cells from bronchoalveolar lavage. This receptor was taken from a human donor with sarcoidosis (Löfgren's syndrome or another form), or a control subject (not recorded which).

The CDR3 DNA follows: TGTGCCAGCAGACCACCCCGTCTTGGCTACGAGCAGTACTTC. Protein product: CASRPPRLGYEQYF. The rearrangement links TRBV6-1 to TRBJ2-7, with unresolved D. CDR1 and CDR2 from the germline V gene are MNHNS and SASEGT. This CDR3 has 14 residues. V lost 6 bases to trimming and J lost 3 bases, with 15 bases between them.